The 20 T cell receptor beta chains below come from one sample, sequenced in a study of CD8 T cells in ankylosing spondylitis. Whole-study results and caveats: Made up of 7 to 9 highly homologous variants, a TCR beta motif appeared characteristic of ankylosing spondylitis blood.

No antigen has been assigned to these receptors. From the 5' RACE reads, TCRdb called clonotypes with MiXCR, one entry per CDR3 protein. This sample has 670,000 or so distinct CDR3 sequences, with 15% to 20% found just once. What was sequenced was blood, either unsorted or a sorted T cell fraction (not recorded which). The receptors here all came from a male donor with ankylosing spondylitis.

This clonotype was seen more than once but under ten times. The V call is TRBV24-1, the J call TRBJ2-3; 7 bases match TRBD2. The CDR3 consists of 14 residues. V shed 5 bases and J 6 bases; nucleotides not matched to a gene: 7. Germline CDR1 is KGHDR and CDR2 is SFDVKD. As DNA, the CDR3 is TGTGCCACCAGTGCCTCAGCGGGGAGGGATACGCAGTATTTT. Translation: CATSASAGRDTQYF.

The chain is built from TRBV20-1 and TRBJ2-5, with TRBD2 matching over 9 bases. Germline V CDR1 and CDR2: DFQATT, SNEGSKA (reference sequence). The V and J ends lost 4 bases and 5 bases, in that order; junction bases with no gene match: 5. There are 13 residues in the CDR3. The CDR3 DNA sequence: TGCAGTGCTATAGCGGGGGTCCGGGAGACCCAGTACTTC. This gives the protein CSAIAGVRETQYF.

This clonotype was picked up a small number of times. The genes are TRBV30 and TRBJ1-5; D is ambiguous. Germline CDR1 GTSNPN, CDR2 SVGIG (reference sequence). This CDR3 contains 14 residues. V was cut by 0 bases and J by 1 base, with 7 bases left in between. CDR3 coding DNA: TGTGCCTGGAGTGTTCGACGGAGCAATCAGCCCCAGCATTTT. Translation: CAWSVRRSNQPQHF.

In DNA, the CDR3 is TGTGCCAGCGGCCGCGTGGCAGGGGGGGCTCCCCAGCATTTT. Protein product: CASGRVAGGAPQHF. This chain connects TRBV6-1 to TRBJ1-5; 7 bases line up with TRBD1. Per the germline V gene, CDR1 is MNHNS and CDR2 is SASEGT. The CDR3 length is 14 residues. Losses at the gene ends were 8 bases for V and 10 bases for J; bases not matched to a gene: 14.

This rearrangement joins TRBV7-2 to TRBJ2-7; TRBD2 matches at 7 bases. The CDR3 consists of 16 residues. Germline V gives CDR1 SGHTA, CDR2 FQGNSA. V shed 5 bases, J shed 5 bases, and the junction held 15 bases outside the gene matches. The CDR3 protein is CASSGGGTLSLDEQYF. The CDR3 DNA reads as TGTGCCAGCAGCGGGGGGGGGACTCTGTCTCTAGACGAGCAGTACTTC.

This clonotype has only a few counts. The V gene is TRBV7-9, the J gene TRBJ1-2; 7 bases align to TRBD1. Germline values: CDR1 SEHNR, CDR2 FQNEAQ (reference sequence). The CDR3 runs to 13 residues. V lost 5 bases to trimming and J lost 7 bases; unmatched junction nucleotides: 7. The CDR3 protein is CASSPTGEVGYTF. In DNA form, the CDR3 reads TGTGCCAGCAGCCCTACAGGGGAAGTTGGCTACACCTTC.

Only a few counts were recorded for this clonotype. The chain uses TRBV12-3 or TRBV12-4 and TRBJ2-3, with 8 positions matching TRBD1. The CDR3 runs 15 residues. With 2 bases clipped from V and 1 base from J, the junction kept 2 bases outside the gene matches. DNA of the CDR3: TGTGCCAGCAGTTTAACGGACAGGGGCACAGATACGCAGTATTTT. Translating gives CASSLTDRGTDTQYF.

This clonotype appeared many times. The chain carries TRBV10-3 and TRBJ1-5, with D possibly TRBD1 on 5 matching bases. This CDR3 has 14 amino acids. CDR1 is ENHRY, CDR2 SYGVKD, per germline. V shed 3 bases and J shed 1 base, with 7 bases lying between them. Here the CDR3 DNA reads TGTGCCATCAGTGACCGGGACAGCAATCAGCCCCAGCATTTT. Protein sequence: CAISDRDSNQPQHF.

This clonotype turned up a few times. J is TRBJ2-3 and V is TRBV12-3 or TRBV12-4; weak D call: TRBD1 (6 bases). Trimming removed 7 bases at V and 2 bases at J, with 16 bases between. CDR3 length equals 15 residues. CDR3 coding DNA: TGTGCCAGCACCCCGGAAGGGGGAATCACAGATACGCAGTATTTT. Amino acid sequence: CASTPEGGITDTQYF.

The chain carries TRBV12-3 or TRBV12-4 and TRBJ2-3; D possibly corresponds to TRBD2 (5 bases). V was cut by 6 bases and J by 4 bases, with 14 bases left in between. The CDR3 is 14 residues long. DNA of the CDR3: TGTGCCAGCAGGCCCCAAATTAGCGCAGATACGCAGTATTTT. This gives the protein CASRPQISADTQYF.

The V call is TRBV4-1, the J call TRBJ2-7; D is possibly TRBD1 (5 bases). The CDR3 loop spans 17 amino acids. Trimming shortened V by 4 bases and J by 1 base, and 20 bases separated the two germline ends. Germline V gives CDR1 MGHRA, CDR2 YSYEKL. The CDR3 DNA is TGCGCCAGCAGCCCCCAGGCAGGCTGGGGCCTATCCTACGAGCAGTACTTC. Amino acid sequence: CASSPQAGWGLSYEQYF.

This clonotype was picked up a small number of times. The chain links TRBV6-1 to TRBJ2-2, with D maybe TRBD2 (5 bases). The CDR3 runs 15 residues. CDR1 is MNHNS and CDR2 is SASEGT in the germline V gene. The V end lost 6 bases, the J end lost 4 bases, and 15 bases lay between the germline ends. This CDR3 reads CASSQRHGGTGELFF. CDR3 nucleotide sequence: TGTGCCAGCAGCCAAAGACACGGAGGCACCGGGGAGCTGTTTTTT.

This clonotype was found many times. V usage is TRBV7-3 and J usage is TRBJ2-3; D may correspond to TRBD1 or TRBD2 (5 bases each). The germline V gene encodes CDR1 SGHTA and CDR2 FQGTGA. This CDR3 has 14 residues. V lost 1 base to trimming and J lost 1 base, with 6 bases between them. The CDR3 loop reads CASSLRGGTDTQYF. Here the CDR3 DNA reads TGTGCCAGCAGCTTAAGAGGGGGCACAGATACGCAGTATTTT.

This chain joins TRBV4-1 and TRBJ2-7; 9 bases map to TRBD1. The ends lost 0 bases at V and 2 bases at J; junction bases unmatched: 8. Germline V lookup: CDR1 MGHRA, CDR2 YSYEKL. CDR3 length: 17 amino acids. In DNA, the CDR3 is TGCGCCAGCAGCCAAGATGTTACAGGGACAGGGACCTACGAGCAGTACTTC. Translation: CASSQDVTGTGTYEQYF.

Many counts were recorded for this clonotype. This sequence joins TRBV12-3 or TRBV12-4 and TRBJ2-7; maybe TRBD2 (7 bases). Trimming pared 3 bases from V and 2 bases from J, leaving 8 bases between. The CDR3 extends over 13 amino acids. The CDR3 nucleotides read TGTGCCAGCAGTTTCGGGGGGCCCTACGAGCAGTACTTC. Translated, it gives CASSFGGPYEQYF.

Only a few counts were recorded for this clonotype. J is TRBJ2-7 and V is TRBV29-1; 7 bases fit TRBD1. In germline, CDR1 is SQVTM, CDR2 ANQGSEA. V dropped 4 bases and J dropped 6; count of bases not matched to a gene: 3. The CDR3 is made up of 11 amino acids. In DNA form, the CDR3 reads TGCAGCGTTGGACAGGGCGCCGAGCAGTACTTC. It codes for CSVGQGAEQYF.

This clonotype has ten or more counts. V gene TRBV5-1 combines with J gene TRBJ2-5, with D hard to call. This CDR3 is 13 amino acids long. V lost 3 bases and J 0 bases, leaving 6 bases between the germline ends. The germline CDR1 and CDR2 sequences are SGHRS and YFSETQ. This CDR3 is CASSSDNQETQYF. CDR3 coding DNA: TGCGCCAGCAGCTCTGATAACCAAGAGACCCAGTACTTC. Filled out from reference TRBV5-1 and TRBJ2-5, the complete variable domain reads KAGVTQTPRYLIKTRGQQVTLSCSPISGHRSVSWYQQTPGQGLQFLFEYFSETQRNKGNFPGRFSGRQFSNSRSEMNVSTLELGDSALYLCASSSDNQETQYFGPGTRLLVL.

The table lists this clonotype with a few counts. The V and J genes are TRBV2 and TRBJ2-2, with 8 bases that match TRBD2. Germline CDR1 SNHLY, CDR2 FYNNEI. J was trimmed by 4 bases and V by 6 bases; bases with no gene match: 10. This CDR3 region has 16 residues. The CDR3 is CASRDREGLVTGELFF. Here the CDR3 DNA reads TGTGCCAGCAGGGACCGGGAGGGCCTTGTCACCGGGGAGCTGTTTTTT.

This clonotype was observed many times. This chain uses TRBV29-1 with TRBJ1-1; the D gene is possibly TRBD1 (6 bases). With 0 bases removed from V and 5 bases from J, the gap between germline ends came to 13 bases. Germline CDR1 and CDR2: SQVTM and ANQGSEA. The CDR3 has 14 residues. CDR3 loop: CSVEEGGRGTEAFF. The CDR3 DNA reads as TGCAGCGTTGAAGAGGGGGGCCGGGGGACTGAAGCTTTCTTT. The whole variable domain, filled in from reference TRBV29-1 and TRBJ1-1, reads SAVISQKPSRDICQRGTSLTIQCQVDSQVTMMFWYRQQPGQSLTLIATANQGSEATYESGFVIDKFPISRPNLTFSTLTVSNMSPEDSSIYLCSVEEGGRGTEAFFGQGTRLTVV.

Concerning this clonotype: A junction end diverges from the germline sequence, so it may reflect a read error. The chain uses TRBV2 and TRBJ2-1, with TRBD2 matching 7 bases. Germline V lookup: CDR1 SNHLY, CDR2 FYNNEI. CDR3 length: 15 residues. The CDR3 DNA follows: TGTGCCAGCAGGGAAGAGGGATTAGCGGGCAATGAGCAGTTCTTC. Protein product: CASREEGLAGNEQFF.